These 6 T cell receptor beta chains originate from one sample sequenced in a study of early T cells in non-severe SARS-CoV-2 infection. One entry per CDR3 protein results from TCRdb running MiXCR on the 5' RACE reads. This table holds approximately 50,000 distinct CDR3 sequences, about 9.3% found once. The sample was whole blood. The origin of the receptors is an adult who was a healthcare worker with PCR-confirmed SARS-CoV-2 infection or an uninfected control (not recorded which).

This chain joins TRBV5-1 and TRBJ2-7, with TRBD2 matching over 8 bases. Looked up from germline, CDR1 is SGHRS and CDR2 is YFSETQ. The V gene end was trimmed by 5 bases and the J gene end by 3 bases; junction bases not matched to a gene: 1. The CDR3 loop spans 12 amino acids. This CDR3 reads CASSRGGYEQYF. In DNA form, the CDR3 reads TGCGCCAGCAGTCGGGGGGGCTACGAGCAGTACTTC.

V gene TRBV7-2 combines with J gene TRBJ2-4; D may be TRBD1 (6 bases). The CDR3 sequence is 16 residues long. Germline assignment: CDR1 SGHTA and CDR2 FQGNSA. V lost 1 base to trimming and J lost 5 bases, with 15 bases between them. Here the CDR3 reads CASSLGSRGVENIQYF. In DNA form, the CDR3 reads TGTGCCAGCAGCTTAGGGAGCAGGGGAGTCGAAAACATTCAGTACTTC. Filled out from reference TRBV7-2 and TRBJ2-4, the complete variable domain reads GAGVSQSPSNKVTEKGKDVELRCDPISGHTALYWYRQSLGQGLEFLIYFQGNSAPDKSGLPSDRFSAERTGGSVSTLTIQRTQQEDSAVYLCASSLGSRGVENIQYFGAGTRLSVL.

This clonotype was observed many times. V gene TRBV7-9 combines with J gene TRBJ1-1; D unclear. CDR1 is SEHNR, CDR2 FQNEAQ, per germline (reference sequence). V was pared by 0 bases and J by 7 bases, with 9 bases between. There are 13 residues in the CDR3. CDR3: CASSLAGTDEAFF. The DNA of the CDR3 is TGTGCCAGCAGCTTAGCGGGCACGGATGAAGCTTTCTTT. The entire variable domain, with the rest obtained from reference TRBV7-9 and TRBJ1-1, is as follows: DTGVSQNPRHKITKRGQNVTFRCDPISEHNRLYWYRQTLGQGPEFLTYFQNEAQLEKSRLLSDRFSAERPKGSFSTLEIQRTEQGDSAMYLCASSLAGTDEAFFGQGTRLTVV.

By its share, this clonotype is medium-sized. This chain connects TRBV11-2 to TRBJ1-1; D remains unclear. The V gene lost 1 base and the J gene lost 11 bases, with 8 bases spanning the gap. In germline, CDR1 is SGHAT, CDR2 FQNNGV. This CDR3 is 11 amino acids long. The CDR3 bases are TGTGCCAGCAGCTTAGGGAGTGGGGCTTTCTTT. Translated, it gives CASSLGSGAFF.

Ten or more counts support this clonotype. The chain combines TRBV27 with TRBJ2-7, with 13 bases matching TRBD2. With 2 bases clipped from V and 6 bases from J, the junction kept 10 bases outside the gene matches. The CDR3 consists of 17 residues. CDR1 is MNHEY and CDR2 is SMNVEV in the germline V gene (reference sequence). The DNA for the CDR3 is TGTGCCAGCAGTTTAAGGACTAGCGGGAGTCTACTCGTCGAGCAGTACTTC. Its protein product is CASSLRTSGSLLVEQYF.

The sample holds many counts of this clonotype. This sequence joins TRBV12-3 or TRBV12-4 and TRBJ1-2; the match to TRBD1 covers 10 bases. V shed 5 bases, J shed 2 bases, and the junction held 8 bases outside the gene matches. CDR3 length: 16 residues. This chain's CDR3 is CASSPGLDRGNYGYTF. The CDR3 region has the DNA TGTGCCAGCAGTCCCGGACTGGACAGGGGGAACTATGGCTACACCTTC.